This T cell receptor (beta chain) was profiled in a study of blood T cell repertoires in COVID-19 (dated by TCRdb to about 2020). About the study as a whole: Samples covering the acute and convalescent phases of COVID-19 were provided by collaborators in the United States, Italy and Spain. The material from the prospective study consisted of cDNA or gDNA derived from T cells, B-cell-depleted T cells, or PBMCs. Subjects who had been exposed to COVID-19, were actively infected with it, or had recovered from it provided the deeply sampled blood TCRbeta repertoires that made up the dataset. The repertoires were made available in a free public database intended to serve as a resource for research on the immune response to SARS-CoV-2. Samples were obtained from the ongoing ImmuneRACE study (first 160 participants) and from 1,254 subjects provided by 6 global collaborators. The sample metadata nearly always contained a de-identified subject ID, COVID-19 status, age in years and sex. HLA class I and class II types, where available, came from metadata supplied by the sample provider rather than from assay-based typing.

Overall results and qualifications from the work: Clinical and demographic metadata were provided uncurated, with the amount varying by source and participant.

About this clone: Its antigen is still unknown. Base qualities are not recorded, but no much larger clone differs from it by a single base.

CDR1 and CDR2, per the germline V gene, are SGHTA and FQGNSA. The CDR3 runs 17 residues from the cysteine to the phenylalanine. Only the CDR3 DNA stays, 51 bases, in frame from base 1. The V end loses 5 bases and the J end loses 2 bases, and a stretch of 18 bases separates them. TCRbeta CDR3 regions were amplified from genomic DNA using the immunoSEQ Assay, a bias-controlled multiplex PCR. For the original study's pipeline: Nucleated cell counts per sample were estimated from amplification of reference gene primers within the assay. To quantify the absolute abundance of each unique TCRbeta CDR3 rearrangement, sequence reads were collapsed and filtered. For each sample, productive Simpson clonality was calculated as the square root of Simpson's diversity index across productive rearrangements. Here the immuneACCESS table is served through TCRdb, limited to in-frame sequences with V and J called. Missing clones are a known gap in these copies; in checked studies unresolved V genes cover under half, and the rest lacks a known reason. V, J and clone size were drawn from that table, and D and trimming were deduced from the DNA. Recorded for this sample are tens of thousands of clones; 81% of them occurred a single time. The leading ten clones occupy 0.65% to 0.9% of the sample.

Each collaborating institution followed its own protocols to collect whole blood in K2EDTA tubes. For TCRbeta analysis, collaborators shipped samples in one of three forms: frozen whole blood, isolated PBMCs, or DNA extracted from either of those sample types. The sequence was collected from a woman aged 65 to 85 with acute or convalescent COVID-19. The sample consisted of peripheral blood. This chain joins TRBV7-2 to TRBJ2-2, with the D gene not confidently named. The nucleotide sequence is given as TGTGCCAGCAGCCAGGAATGGGTCGTTGCCAACACCGGGGAGCTGTTTTTT. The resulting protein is CASSQEWVVANTGELFF.